Given below is one T cell receptor (beta chain) in context. Its antigen is still unknown. The CDR3 end lies 3 residues beyond the end of the read and is filled in from the germline J gene. This table comes from immunoSEQ multiplex PCR, and its TCRdb copy is limited to in-frame clones, with some not included. This sample contains some 30,000 clones. The entry originates in a study of T cells in women clearing cervical HPV infection. Germline V gives CDR1 SGHDT, CDR2 YYEEEE. The CDR3 is 13 amino acids. V lost 1 base to trimming and J lost 4 bases; unmatched junction nucleotides: 1. Notes on the study in general: Repertoire richness, not evenness, was significantly elevated in CIN3+ cases versus controls. Cases carried less TRBV6-7 than controls: 0.11% versus 0.16%.

The source material was blood buffy coat. J is TRBJ1-2 and V is TRBV5-6, with 7 nucleotides matching TRBD1. The source is a woman between 18 and 69 years old with a cervical HPV16 infection that either progressed to CIN3+ or cleared (not recorded which). CDR3 bases read: TGTGCCAGCAGCTTGAGGGACAGCTATGGC. Amino acids: CASSLRDSYG. The whole CDR3 is CASSLRDSYGYTF.